Detailed here is one T cell receptor (beta chain). As yet, its antigen is unknown. Use of 60 Vbeta and 13 Jbeta primers characterized the PCR. Methods used by the authors: Around 76 million unique TCR beta chains, 9.5 million to 14 million shared, were counted in a later analysis. Produced via immunoSEQ multiplex PCR; TCRdb's table is partial and in-frame only. V, J and clone size are taken as reported in that table, and D and trimming were inferred from the DNA itself. The repertoire table contains 100,000 to 150,000 clones. The data stem from a study of cytomegalovirus exposure and HLA in healthy donors. Whole-study context: Out of 150 million to 200 million T cells, an earlier analysis found 117 million unique TCR beta sequences in total.

Study-level findings and limits: Reported findings show TCR beta sequences accurately forecast HLA-A and HLA-B alleles in most subjects.

CDR3 length: 13 amino acids. Trimming shortened V by 5 bases and J by 2 bases, and 10 bases separated the two germline ends. Germline V gives CDR1 SGHRS, CDR2 YFSETQ. The J gene is TRBJ2-5, the V gene TRBV5-1; TRBD1 is a possible D gene (5 bases). Specimen: PBMCs. This receptor was identified in a man aged 25 to 40 in good health and CMV-seronegative. CDR3 DNA: TGCGCCAGCAGTTCCGGACATCAAGAGACCCAGTACTTC. This gives the protein CASSSGHQETQYF. Based on the CDR3 plus reference TRBV5-1 and TRBJ2-5, the full variable domain is KAGVTQTPRYLIKTRGQQVTLSCSPISGHRSVSWYQQTPGQGLQFLFEYFSETQRNKGNFPGRFSGRQFSNSRSEMNVSTLELGDSALYLCASSSGHQETQYFGPGTRLLVL.